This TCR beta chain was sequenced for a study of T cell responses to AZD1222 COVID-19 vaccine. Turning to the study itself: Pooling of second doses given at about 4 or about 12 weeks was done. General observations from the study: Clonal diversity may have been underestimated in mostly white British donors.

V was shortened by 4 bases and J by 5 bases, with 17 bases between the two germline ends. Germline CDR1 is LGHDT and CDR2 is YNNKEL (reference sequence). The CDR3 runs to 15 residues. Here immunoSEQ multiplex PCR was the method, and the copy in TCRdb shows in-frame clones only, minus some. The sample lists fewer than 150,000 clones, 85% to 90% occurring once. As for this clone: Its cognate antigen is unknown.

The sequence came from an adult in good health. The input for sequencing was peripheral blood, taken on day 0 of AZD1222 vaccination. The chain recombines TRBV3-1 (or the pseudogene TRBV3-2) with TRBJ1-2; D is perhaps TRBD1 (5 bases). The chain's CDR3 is CASSPASGQGYGYTF. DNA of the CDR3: TGTGCCAGCAGCCCAGCCTCGGGCCAGGGTTATGGCTACACCTTC.